Following are 26 T cell receptor beta chains from one sample sequenced in a study of long-term antiretroviral therapy in people with HIV. Samples were assayed with immunoSEQ v3.0 at survey level. Assay used: immunoSEQ multiplex PCR; TCRdb lists only in-frame clones, some missing. The table lists tens of thousands of clones, around 85% of them singletons, with 5.6% in the top ten. The sample was unsorted PBMCs, taken 0.7 years before starting antiretroviral therapy. Receptor source: a young man with HIV.

The rearrangement joins TRBV11-2 to TRBJ2-3; D gene uncertain. The germline gives CDR1 SGHAT, CDR2 FQNNGV. Trimming shortened V by 1 base and J by 0 bases, and 5 bases separated the two germline ends. The CDR3 loop spans 14 amino acids. CDR3 sequence reads: CASSLVQSTDTQYF. The DNA for the CDR3 is TGTGCCAGCAGCTTAGTACAGAGCACAGATACGCAGTATTTT.

This chain joins TRBV27 and TRBJ1-3, with D maybe TRBD1 (6 bases). The germline CDR1 and CDR2 sequences are MNHEY and SMNVEV (reference sequence). This CDR3 is built from 15 residues. With 0 bases removed from V and 4 bases from J, the gap between germline ends came to 10 bases. The chain's CDR3 is CASSLSITGGNTIYF. CDR3 sequence (DNA): TGTGCCAGCAGTTTATCGATTACAGGGGGAAACACCATATATTTT.

This sequence joins TRBV2 and TRBJ1-6, with D perhaps matching TRBD1 (6 bases). The V gene lost 3 bases and the J gene lost 0 bases, with 24 bases spanning the gap. Germline CDR1 and CDR2: SNHLY and FYNNEI. The CDR3 is made up of 21 amino acids. The CDR3, as DNA: TGTGCCAGCAGTGACCGTACGGGTCGTGTCCGGGGGCGCTCCTATAATTCACCCCTCCACTTT. Protein sequence: CASSDRTGRVRGRSYNSPLHF.

The chain recombines TRBV9 with TRBJ2-5; 9 bases align to TRBD1. This CDR3 is built from 15 residues. The germline gives CDR1 SGDLS, CDR2 YYNGEE. V shed 0 bases and J 5 bases; nucleotides not matched to a gene: 5. The CDR3, as DNA: TGTGCCAGCAGCGTAGAGGGGACAGGGTTTGAGACCCAGTACTTC. It encodes CASSVEGTGFETQYF.

The V and J genes are TRBV13 and TRBJ1-4; D unclear. Germline CDR1 reads PRHDT; CDR2 reads FYEKMQ (reference sequence). The germline V and J ends were trimmed by 4 bases and 10 bases, with 19 bases remaining between them. The CDR3 loop spans 15 amino acids. The CDR3 DNA follows: TGTGCCAGCAGCTCCTTCAAGGCCGAAAGTGTAAAACTGTTTTTT. Protein sequence: CASSSFKAESVKLFF. Variable domain in full (rest from reference TRBV13 and TRBJ1-4): AAGVIQSPRHLIKEKRETATLKCYPIPRHDTVYWYQQGPGQDPQFLISFYEKMQSDKGSIPDRFSAQQFSDYHSELNMSSLELGDSALYFCASSSFKAESVKLFFGSGTQLSVL.

This chain joins TRBV6-1 and TRBJ2-3; TRBD2 aligns across 11 bases. The ends lost 2 bases at V and 4 bases at J; junction bases unmatched: 2. The CDR3 is made up of 15 amino acids. Germline V gene data show CDR1 as MNHNS and CDR2 as SASEGT. CDR3 DNA: TGTGCCAGCAGTGAAACTAGCGGGGGCGCAGATACGCAGTATTTT. Protein sequence: CASSETSGGADTQYF.

This rearrangement joins TRBV27 to TRBJ2-5; the D call may be TRBD1 or TRBD2 (6 bases each). This CDR3 region has 13 residues. Germline values: CDR1 MNHEY, CDR2 SMNVEV (reference sequence). Trimming stripped 2 bases from V and 5 bases from J, with 9 bases between. Here the CDR3 reads CASSLGGPETQYF. Written as DNA, the CDR3 is TGTGCCAGCAGTTTAGGGGGGCCGGAGACCCAGTACTTC.

In DNA, the CDR3 is TGTGCCAGTAGCCCCGGTGGGGTGGGTGAGCAGTTCTTC. Amino acids: CASSPGGVGEQFF. The chain is built from TRBV6-4 and TRBJ2-1; D is unclear. CDR3 length equals 13 residues. Germline V CDR1 and CDR2: MRHNA, SNTAGT. V was pared by 9 bases and J by 9 bases, with 18 bases between.

The chain carries TRBV29-1 and TRBJ2-2; D gene uncertain. Trimming took off 4 bases at V and 1 base at J, with 10 bases between the two ends. The CDR3 has 14 residues. CDR1 and CDR2 from the germline V gene are SQVTM and ANQGSEA. The CDR3 DNA reads TGCAGCGTTGGCACTAACATGAACACCGGGGAGCTGTTTTTT. Protein sequence: CSVGTNMNTGELFF.

For the CDR3, the DNA is TGTGCCAGCAGCCGGGTGCGGGACACTGAAGCTTTCTTT. It encodes CASSRVRDTEAFF. This chain links TRBV4-2 with TRBJ1-1, with unresolved D. V gave up 4 bases and J gave up 3 bases, with 9 bases separating them. CDR3 length equals 13 residues. Germline V gene lookup returns CDR1 LGHNA and CDR2 YNFKEQ.

The chain recombines TRBV7-9 with TRBJ1-6; D gene uncertain. Trimming removed 1 base at V and 3 bases at J, with 7 bases between. The germline CDR1 and CDR2 sequences are SEHNR and FQNEAQ (reference sequence). There are 15 residues in the CDR3. CDR3 loop: CASSLGGNYNSPLHF. CDR3 DNA: TGTGCCAGCAGCTTAGGAGGGAACTATAATTCACCCCTCCACTTT.

The chain carries TRBV11-2 and TRBJ2-5; D gene unclear. The germline CDR1 and CDR2 sequences are SGHAT and FQNNGV. The CDR3 has 15 residues. V lost 5 bases, J lost 2 bases, and 15 bases lay in between. Here the CDR3 reads CASSGYRIPQETQYF. The CDR3 nucleotides are TGTGCCAGCAGCGGCTACAGAATACCTCAAGAGACCCAGTACTTC.

This chain uses TRBV15 with TRBJ2-5; no reliable D call. The V end lost 3 bases, the J end lost 5 bases, and 16 bases lay between the germline ends. This CDR3 is built from 15 residues. Germline V gene lookup returns CDR1 LNHNV and CDR2 YYDKDF (reference sequence). Here the CDR3 DNA reads TGTGCCACCAGCAGGGGTCTACTGTTTGCGGAGACCCAGTACTTC. Protein: CATSRGLLFAETQYF.

The V and J genes are TRBV7-6 and TRBJ2-1, with D maybe TRBD2 (7 bases). CDR3 size: 12 residues. Germline V gene lookup returns CDR1 SGHVS and CDR2 FNYEAQ. V shed 5 bases and J shed 9 bases, with 11 bases lying between them. The CDR3: CASSLGGGEQFF. CDR3 sequence (DNA): TGTGCCAGCAGCCTAGGGGGGGGTGAGCAGTTCTTC.

This clone appeared a single time. This rearrangement joins TRBV5-1 to TRBJ1-4, with D uncertain. This CDR3 comprises 16 residues. Trimming removed 0 bases from V and 3 bases from J, with 12 bases in between. Germline V gene data show CDR1 as SGHRS and CDR2 as YFSETQ. The CDR3 reads CASSLDPAGSNEKLFF. CDR3 nucleotides: TGCGCCAGCAGCTTGGATCCAGCGGGGTCTAATGAAAAACTGTTTTTT.

J is TRBJ2-5 and V is TRBV5-1; 11 bases are shared with TRBD2. This CDR3 spans 16 amino acids. V lost 4 bases and J lost 5; bases outside the gene matches: 10. Per the germline V gene, CDR1 is SGHRS and CDR2 is YFSETQ. CDR3 residues: CASSPLLAGGGETQYF. As DNA, the CDR3 is TGCGCCAGCAGCCCCCTGCTAGCGGGAGGAGGGGAGACCCAGTACTTC.

The genes are TRBV14 and TRBJ2-7, with a possible D match to TRBD2 (5 bases). This CDR3 has 13 amino acids. Germline V CDR1 and CDR2: SGHDN, FVKESK. V lost 4 bases and J 2 bases, leaving 9 bases between the germline ends. DNA of the CDR3: TGTGCCAGCAGCCTCGGGAATACCTACGAGCAGTACTTC. This encodes CASSLGNTYEQYF.

CDR3 bases: TGTGCCTGGGCAGGCATCGGGGACACTGAAGCTTTCTTT. Encoded protein: CAWAGIGDTEAFF. The chain couples TRBV30 to TRBJ1-1; D is uncertain. The germline V gene has CDR1 GTSNPN and CDR2 SVGIG (reference sequence). The length of the CDR3 is 13 residues. The germline V and J ends were trimmed by 5 bases and 3 bases, with 13 bases remaining between them.

V gene TRBV9 combines with J gene TRBJ2-5, with D possibly being TRBD1 (6 bases). V was shortened by 0 bases and J by 4 bases, with 19 bases between the two germline ends. The germline V gene encodes CDR1 SGDLS and CDR2 YYNGEE. The CDR3 contains 17 residues. The CDR3 sequence is CASSVGGLAGVRETQYF. The DNA for the CDR3 is TGTGCCAGCAGCGTAGGGGGGCTGGCAGGGGTGAGAGAGACCCAGTACTTC.

The chain recombines TRBV9 with TRBJ1-2, with 9 bases identical to TRBD1. Germline lookup yields CDR1 SGDLS and CDR2 YYNGEE. This CDR3 has 17 residues. With V trimmed by 3 bases and J by 5 bases, 14 bases remained unmatched. CDR3 residues: CASSARTGELLGYGYTF. CDR3 nucleotides: TGTGCCAGCAGCGCCCGGACAGGGGAACTATTGGGGTATGGCTACACCTTC.

CDR3 sequence reads: CASSPGLAGGPSYEQYF. CDR3 in DNA: TGCGCCAGCAGCCCGGGACTAGCGGGAGGGCCCTCCTACGAGCAGTACTTC. The rearrangement links TRBV5-1 to TRBJ2-7, with 16 bases lining up with TRBD2. J lost 0 bases, V lost 4 bases, and 4 bases had no gene match. The CDR3 loop spans 17 amino acids. From germline, CDR1 is SGHRS and CDR2 YFSETQ.

The chain links TRBV5-4 to TRBJ2-5; 8 bases line up with TRBD2. Losses at the gene ends were 0 bases for V and 7 bases for J; bases not matched to a gene: 14. Germline CDR1 SGHNT, CDR2 YYREEE (reference sequence). The CDR3 length is 17 residues. The CDR3 DNA reads as TGTGCCAGCAGCTTGGCCGGGGGTAGCGGGGCGGCAATGACCCAGTACTTC. Translating gives CASSLAGGSGAAMTQYF.

CDR3 residues: CAITDPGGPDHNEQFF. The CDR3 DNA reads TGTGCCATCACTGACCCCGGAGGGCCTGACCACAATGAGCAGTTCTTC. The chain uses TRBV10-3 and TRBJ2-1; possibly TRBD2 for D (6 bases). Germline loops: CDR1 ENHRY, CDR2 SYGVKD. The V gene lost 7 bases and the J gene lost 5 bases, with 21 bases spanning the gap. The CDR3 runs to 16 residues.

The chain joins TRBV19 to TRBJ2-5; 11 positions match TRBD1. CDR1 and CDR2 (germline): LNHDA, SQIVND (reference sequence). V lost 5 bases to trimming and J lost 7 bases; unmatched junction nucleotides: 6. The CDR3 totals 14 residues. Here the CDR3 reads CASSGPGTGGTQYF. The CDR3 DNA sequence: TGTGCCAGTAGTGGCCCCGGGACAGGGGGGACCCAGTACTTC.

The V and J genes are TRBV7-9 and TRBJ2-1; D not certain. V dropped 5 bases and J dropped 8 bases, with 19 bases sitting between them. CDR3 length equals 15 residues. The germline CDR1 and CDR2 sequences are SEHNR and FQNEAQ (reference sequence). The CDR3 loop is CASSPRRIGRDEQFF. CDR3 nucleotides: TGTGCCAGCAGCCCTAGAAGGATCGGAAGGGATGAGCAGTTCTTC.

The chain employs TRBV5-1 and TRBJ1-5, with TRBD1 as a possible D gene (6 bases). The V end lost 4 bases, the J end lost 4 bases, and 12 bases lay between the germline ends. CDR1 is SGHRS and CDR2 is YFSETQ in the germline V gene. The CDR3 is 14 amino acids. The CDR3 nucleotides read TGCGCCAGCAGCCCGGGGACAACTAATCAGCCCCAGCATTTT. Translation: CASSPGTTNQPQHF.